This T cell receptor (beta chain) was sequenced in a study of shared clonotypes between healthy human individuals. General observations from the study: The study drew on few donors, limiting represented genetic and exposure-history diversity. The sole specimen, blood, was sampled, and tissue repertoires likely differ.

Germline CDR1 is SGHDT and CDR2 is YYEEEE. The CDR3 contains 13 residues. V was clipped by 3 bases and J by 6 bases; unmatched bases: 4. Genomic DNA of each subset was evenly split across several immunoSEQ plates. Sequenced by immunoSEQ multiplex PCR; TCRdb stores in-frame clones only, minus some. The repertoire holds about 2.1 million clones, approximately 92% seen once, with 1.5% to 2% in the top ten. Regarding this clone: The target antigen is unknown.

Naivety among CD8 cells was defined by CD45RO negativity and positive CCR7 selection, thereby excluding terminally differentiated effector memory CD45RA+ cells. The chain carries TRBV5-6 and TRBJ1-1; 8 nucleotides agree with TRBD1. The sample comprised naive CD8+ T cells from PBMCs. The clonotype comes from a man younger than 30 in good health. Some clones in this sample may be carry-over from other donors' samples. The CDR3 protein is CASSSTGVAEAFF. The CDR3 DNA is TGTGCCAGCAGCTCGACAGGGGTCGCTGAAGCTTTCTTT.